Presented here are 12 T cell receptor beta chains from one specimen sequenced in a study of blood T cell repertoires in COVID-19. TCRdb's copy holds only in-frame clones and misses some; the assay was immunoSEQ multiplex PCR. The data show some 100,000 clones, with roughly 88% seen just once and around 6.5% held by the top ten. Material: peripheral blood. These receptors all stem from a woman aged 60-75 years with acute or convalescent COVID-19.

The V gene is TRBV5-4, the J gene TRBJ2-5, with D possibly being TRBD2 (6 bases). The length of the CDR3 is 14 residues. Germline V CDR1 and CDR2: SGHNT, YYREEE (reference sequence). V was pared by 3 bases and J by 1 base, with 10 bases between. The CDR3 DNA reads TGTGCCAGCAGCTCCGGGACTTTCCAAGAGACCCAGTACTTC. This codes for CASSSGTFQETQYF.

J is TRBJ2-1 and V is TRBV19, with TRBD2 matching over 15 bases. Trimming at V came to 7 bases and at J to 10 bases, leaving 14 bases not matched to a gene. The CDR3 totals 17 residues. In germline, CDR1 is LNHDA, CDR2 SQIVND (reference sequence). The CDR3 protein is CASKLSGLAGGSGEQFF. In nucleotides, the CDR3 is TGTGCCAGTAAATTGAGTGGACTAGCGGGAGGGTCTGGCGAGCAGTTCTTC.

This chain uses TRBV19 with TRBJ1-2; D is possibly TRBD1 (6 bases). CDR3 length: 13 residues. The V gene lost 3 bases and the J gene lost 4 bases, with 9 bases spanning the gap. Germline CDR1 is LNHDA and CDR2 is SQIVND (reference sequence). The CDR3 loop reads CASSIDRTYGYTF. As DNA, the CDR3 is TGTGCCAGTAGTATCGACAGGACCTATGGCTACACCTTC. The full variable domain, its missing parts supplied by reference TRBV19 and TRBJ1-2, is DGGITQSPKYLFRKEGQNVTLSCEQNLNHDAMYWYRQDPGQGLRLIYYSQIVNDFQKGDIAEGYSVSREKKESFPLTVTSAQKNPTAFYLCASSIDRTYGYTFGSGTRLTVV.

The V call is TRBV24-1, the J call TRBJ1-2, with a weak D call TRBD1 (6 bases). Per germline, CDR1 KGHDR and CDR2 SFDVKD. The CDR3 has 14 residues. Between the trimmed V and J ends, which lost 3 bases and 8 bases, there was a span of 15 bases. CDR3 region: CATSDTGTPGGYTF. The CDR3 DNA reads TGTGCCACCAGTGATACCGGGACACCGGGGGGCTACACCTTC.

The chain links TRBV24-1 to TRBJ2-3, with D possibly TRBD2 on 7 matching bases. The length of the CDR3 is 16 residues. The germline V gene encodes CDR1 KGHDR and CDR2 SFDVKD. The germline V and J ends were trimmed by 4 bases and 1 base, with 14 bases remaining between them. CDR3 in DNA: TGTGCCACCAGTGAAAGGGGGGGCGAGGGCACAGATACGCAGTATTTT. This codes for CATSERGGEGTDTQYF.

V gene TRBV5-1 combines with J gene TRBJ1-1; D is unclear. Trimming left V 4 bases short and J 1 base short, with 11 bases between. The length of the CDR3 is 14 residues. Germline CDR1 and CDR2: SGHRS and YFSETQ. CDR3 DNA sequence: TGCGCCAGCAGCCCCATAAGAGGGAACACTGAAGCTTTCTTT. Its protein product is CASSPIRGNTEAFF.

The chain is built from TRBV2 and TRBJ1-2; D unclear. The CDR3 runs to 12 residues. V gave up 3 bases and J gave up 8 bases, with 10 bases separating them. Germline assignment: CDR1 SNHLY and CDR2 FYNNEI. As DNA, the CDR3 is TGTGCCAGCAGTGAGGCCAGACAAGGCTACACCTTC. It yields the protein CASSEARQGYTF. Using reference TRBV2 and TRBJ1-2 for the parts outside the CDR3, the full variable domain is EPEVTQTPSHQVTQMGQEVILRCVPISNHLYFYWYRQILGQKVEFLVSFYNNEISEKSEIFDDQFSVERPDGSNFTLKIRSTKLEDSAMYFCASSEARQGYTFGSGTRLTVV.

The CDR3 reads CASSPQTGVSETQYF. The CDR3 region has the DNA TGTGCCAGCTCACCTCAGACGGGAGTTTCGGAGACCCAGTACTTC. V usage is TRBV18 and J usage is TRBJ2-5, with a weak D call TRBD2 (6 bases). The CDR3 length is 15 residues. The V end lost 3 bases, the J end lost 5 bases, and 16 bases lay between the germline ends. The V gene's germline CDR1 is KGHSH and CDR2 LQKENI.

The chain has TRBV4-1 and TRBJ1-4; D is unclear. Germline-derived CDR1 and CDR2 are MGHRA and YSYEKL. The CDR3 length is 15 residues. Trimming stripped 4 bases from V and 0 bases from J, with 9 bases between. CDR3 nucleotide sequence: TGCGCCAGCAGCCCCGGCGGTACAACTAATGAAAAACTGTTTTTT. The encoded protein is CASSPGGTTNEKLFF.

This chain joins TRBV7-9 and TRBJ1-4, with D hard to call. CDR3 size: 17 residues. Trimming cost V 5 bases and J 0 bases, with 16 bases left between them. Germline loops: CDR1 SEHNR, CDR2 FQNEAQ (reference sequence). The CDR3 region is CASSQAQAFATNEKLFF. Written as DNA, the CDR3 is TGTGCCAGCAGCCAGGCTCAGGCTTTTGCAACTAATGAAAAACTGTTTTTT.

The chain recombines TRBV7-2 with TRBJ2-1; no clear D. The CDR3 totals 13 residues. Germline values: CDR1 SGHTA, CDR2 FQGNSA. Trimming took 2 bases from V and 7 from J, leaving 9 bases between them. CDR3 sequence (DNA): TGTGCCAGCAGCTTATTAAGCGCAAATGAGCAGTTCTTC. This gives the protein CASSLLSANEQFF.

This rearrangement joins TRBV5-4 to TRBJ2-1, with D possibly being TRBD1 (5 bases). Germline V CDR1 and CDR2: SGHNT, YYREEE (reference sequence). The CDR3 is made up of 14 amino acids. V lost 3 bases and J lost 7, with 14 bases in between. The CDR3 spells CASSSAGNKNEQFF. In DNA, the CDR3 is TGTGCCAGCAGCTCGGCAGGGAATAAGAATGAGCAGTTCTTC.